The T cell receptor (beta chain) under discussion was sequenced for a study of CD8 T cells in ankylosing spondylitis. Study outcomes and limitations: Matched ankylosing spondylitis synovial fluid reportedly showed significant enrichment of disease-linked clones. Clones linked to disease, bearing a CD8+ phenotype, were relatively rare in peripheral blood. Blood from ankylosing spondylitis patients appeared to carry a characteristic roughly 8-variant TCR beta motif.

The CDR3 consists of 13 residues. Germline V gene lookup returns CDR1 SNHLY and CDR2 FYNNEI. V lost 3 bases to trimming and J lost 8 bases, with 10 bases between them. As to this clonotype: Its target is unknown.

Quantitative barcoded 5'-RACE was used to prepare TCR beta libraries. One entry per CDR3 protein results from TCRdb running MiXCR on the 5' RACE reads. The top ten clones hold around a third of a sample with a few hundred thousand distinct CDR3 sequences, over 15% of them seen once. The TCR comes from a male donor with ankylosing spondylitis or in good health (not recorded which). V gene TRBV2 combines with J gene TRBJ1-4, with D unresolved. Sequencing input: blood, either unsorted or a sorted T cell fraction (not recorded which). The CDR3 is CASSDYGEEKLFF. CDR3 sequence (DNA): TGTGCCAGCAGTGATTATGGGGAAGAAAAACTGTTTTTT.